This is a list of T cell receptor beta chains from one sample in a study of siplizumab effects on memory and regulatory T cells. TCRdb's copy holds only in-frame clones and misses some; the assay was immunoSEQ multiplex PCR. The sample includes some 90,000 clones, about 90% of them seen just once. The sequenced sample consisted of CD4+ T cells sorted from blood. All receptors come from a human donor in good health. The CDR3 runs from the conserved cysteine through the conserved F or W. Fields, in order: V gene, clone size, D gene, J gene, CDR3 protein, CDR3 DNA. The D gene is left open where the match is weak. The size field is filled for only some rows; it gives once, few, many or a size class.

>TRBV19|.|TRBD1|TRBJ1-2
CASSLGQHDGYTF
TGTGCCAGTAGTTTGGGACAGCACGATGGCTACACCTTC
>TRBV16|.|.|TRBJ2-7
CASSKDTTYEQYF
TGTGCCAGCAGCAAGGATACGACCTACGAGCAGTACTTC
>TRBV2|once|.|TRBJ1-2
CATGTYSGYGYTF
TGTGCCACAGGGACTTACTCGGGCTATGGCTACACCTTC
>TRBV27|.|TRBD2|TRBJ2-1
CASSPRTSGGHNEQFF
TGTGCCAGCAGTCCGCGGACTAGCGGGGGTCACAATGAGCAGTTCTTC
>TRBV18|.|.|TRBJ2-5
CASSIKETQYF
TGTGCCAGCTCCATCAAAGAGACCCAGTACTTC
>TRBV7-2|.|TRBD2|TRBJ2-7
CASSLERGSYEQYF
TGTGCCAGCAGCTTAGAGCGGGGTTCCTACGAGCAGTACTTC
>TRBV7-2|.|.|TRBJ2-2
CASRENTGELFF
TGTGCCAGCAGGGAGAACACCGGGGAGCTGTTTTTT
>TRBV4-1|.|.|TRBJ1-2
CASSQDYVWGESYGYTF
TGCGCCAGCAGCCAAGATTACGTATGGGGGGAATCCTATGGCTACACCTTC
>TRBV7-3|once|TRBD2|TRBJ2-1
CASSYGLAGTGEQFF
TGTGCCAGCAGCTACGGACTAGCGGGGACCGGTGAGCAGTTCTTC
>TRBV7-8|.|TRBD2|TRBJ2-3
CASSLWTSGRAGHTDTQYF
TGTGCCAGCAGCCTCTGGACTAGCGGGAGGGCCGGTCATACAGATACGCAGTATTTT
>TRBV7-7|.|.|TRBJ2-2
CASSPSGSRTGELFF
TGTGCTAGCAGCCCCTCCGGGAGTCGGACCGGGGAGCTGTTTTTT
>TRBV5-6|.|.|TRBJ2-3
CASEGVSTDTQYF
TGTGCCAGCGAGGGGGTGAGCACAGATACGCAGTATTTT
>TRBV19|.|.|TRBJ1-5
CASSSRRGINQPQHF
TGTGCCAGTAGTAGTCGGAGGGGAATCAATCAGCCCCAGCATTTT
>TRBV30|.|.|TRBJ1-5
CAWSVRSSNQPQHF
TGTGCCTGGAGTGTACGAAGCAGCAATCAGCCCCAGCATTTT
>TRBV19|.|TRBD2|TRBJ2-7
CASSIASGSLHEQYF
TGTGCCAGTAGTATTGCTAGCGGGAGTTTACACGAGCAGTACTTC
>TRBV7-9|.|.|TRBJ2-5
CASSPGQNQETQYF
TGTGCCAGCAGCCCTGGACAAAACCAAGAGACCCAGTACTTC
>TRBV15|.|.|TRBJ1-1
CATSRDRFNTEAFF
TGTGCCACCAGCAGAGATCGGTTTAACACTGAAGCTTTCTTT
>TRBV6-6|.|.|TRBJ2-5
CASSYPPPEETQYF
TGTGCCAGCAGTTACCCCCCCCCTGAAGAGACCCAGTACTTC
>TRBV11-2|.|.|TRBJ1-2
CASSTRVLGYGYTF
TGTGCCAGCAGCACCAGGGTCTTAGGCTATGGCTACACCTTC
>TRBV29-1|.|TRBD1|TRBJ1-5
CSVQDRAGQPQHF
TGCAGCGTTCAGGACAGGGCAGGTCAGCCCCAGCATTTT
>TRBV9|.|TRBD2|TRBJ2-3
CASSVAPGLEDTQYF
TGTGCCAGCAGCGTAGCTCCAGGACTAGAAGATACGCAGTATTTT
>TRBV6-5|once|.|TRBJ1-1
CASSRGTHEAFF
TGTGCCAGCAGCCGAGGGACCCATGAAGCTTTCTTT
>TRBV5-1|.|TRBD2|TRBJ2-5
CATKGEGGPAGETQYF
TGCGCCACCAAAGGAGAGGGAGGGCCGGCGGGGGAGACCCAGTACTTC
>TRBV14|.|.|TRBJ2-4
CASSQTRRGLENIQYF
TGTGCCAGCAGCCAGACTAGAAGGGGGCTTGAGAACATTCAGTACTTC
>TRBV29-1|.|.|TRBJ1-1
CSVDTGLGAFF
TGCAGCGTGGACACAGGGCTGGGTGCTTTCTTT
>TRBV5-4|.|.|TRBJ2-2
CASSLAAGSATGELFF
TGTGCCAGCAGCTTGGCCGCTGGGTCAGCCACCGGGGAGCTGTTTTTT
>TRBV7-9|.|.|TRBJ2-3
CASTTARGVGSTQYF
TGTGCCAGCACCACGGCGCGGGGCGTGGGTAGTACGCAGTATTTT
>TRBV27|.|TRBD2|TRBJ2-3
CASRGGLAGGYNTQYF
TGTGCCAGCAGGGGTGGGCTAGCGGGAGGTTACAATACGCAGTATTTT